This TCR beta chain was captured in a study of beta chain features in type 1 diabetes. At the level of the study: Sorted cells, some 110,000,000 in number, were examined across all samples. Study conclusions and caveats: VDJ junctions sequenced from type 1 diabetes patients showed fewer insertions and more deletions. Healthy donors had naive, central memory and Treg TCRB repertoires that appeared less similar than those seen among patients.

This clone was seen only a few times. Its antigen remains unknown. Expressed TCRB transcripts were sequenced, since all the RNA that had been isolated was reverse transcribed. Generated by immunoSEQ multiplex PCR, the TCRdb table keeps only in-frame clones and is missing some. This table holds about 180,000 clones, approximately 13% found once. The ends were cut back, 2 bases at V and 7 bases at J, with 14 bases in the middle. Looked up from germline, CDR1 is MNHEY and CDR2 is SVGAGI. This CDR3 comprises 14 residues. The sample comprised central memory CD4+ T cells from blood. The chain has TRBV6-5 and TRBJ2-5, with a tentative D call TRBD1 (5 bases). This receptor was taken from a woman between 18 and 29 years old in good health. In DNA form, the CDR3 reads TGTGCCAGCAGTTACGGGTGGACCCAGGGGACCCAGTACTTC. Amino acid sequence: CASSYGWTQGTQYF.